This TCR beta chain was sequenced for a study of shared clonotypes between healthy human individuals. This CDR3 has 15 amino acids. V was shortened by 5 bases and J by 3 bases, with 15 bases between the two germline ends. Germline CDR1 SGHAT, CDR2 FQNNGV. Assay used: immunoSEQ multiplex PCR; TCRdb lists only in-frame clones, some missing. The table lists hundreds of thousands of clones, about 78% of them singletons. The sample comprised memory CD4+ T cells sorted from blood. Indicated subset: CD45RA-negative fraction. The V gene is TRBV11-2, the J gene TRBJ2-3, with a weak D call TRBD2 (6 bases). This TCR was recovered from a woman aged 25 to 39 in good health. CDR3 loop: CASSAIGSWTDTQYF. In DNA, the CDR3 is TGTGCCAGCAGCGCAATCGGGAGTTGGACAGATACGCAGTATTTT.